This TCR beta chain was captured by sequencing in a study of T cell changes during pregnancy in multiple sclerosis. This clone was recorded only once. Deletions cut 6 bases from V and 0 bases from J, with 18 bases between. The CDR3 covers 16 residues. Germline V gene lookup returns CDR1 SQVTM and CDR2 ANQGSEA. The protocol was immunoSEQ multiplex PCR, while the TCRdb copy is restricted to in-frame clones and leaves out a portion. The sample shows roughly 61,000 clones, 93% of them seen only once. The chain uses TRBV29-1 and TRBJ2-1; D is possibly TRBD2 (8 bases). The sequenced sample was peripheral blood, obtained after pregnancy. The TCR sequence derives from a female donor with multiple sclerosis, enrolled in a pregnancy study. The CDR3 here is CSVAGGWDSSYNEQFF. The DNA for the CDR3 is TGCAGCGTCGCGGGGGGATGGGACAGCTCCTACAATGAGCAGTTCTTC.